This record looks at one T cell receptor beta chain sequence and its context. Its antigen is not known. After removal of 5 bases from V and 8 bases from J, the junction contained 18 bases not matched to a gene. The CDR3 spans 18 residues. Germline assignment: CDR1 SGHTA and CDR2 FQGNSA. This entry is derived from a study of cytomegalovirus exposure and HLA in healthy donors. PCR employed 60 Vbeta and 13 Jbeta primers. The assay was immunoSEQ multiplex PCR, and TCRdb's table has in-frame clones only and misses some. The sample records 150,000 to 200,000 clones, roughly 80% being singletons. Study results and limitations: In a later analysis, specific HLA alleles were associated with under 20,000 TCR beta sequences at a 0.05 false discovery rate.

The V call is TRBV7-2, the J call TRBJ2-1; TRBD2 matches 10 bases. The receptor's source is a female donor in good health and CMV-seronegative. Sequencing was performed on PBMCs. The CDR3 DNA sequence: TGTGCCAGCAGCCCAGCCCCTAGCGGGGGACTGATCATCGATGAGCAGTTCTTC. It translates to CASSPAPSGGLIIDEQFF.